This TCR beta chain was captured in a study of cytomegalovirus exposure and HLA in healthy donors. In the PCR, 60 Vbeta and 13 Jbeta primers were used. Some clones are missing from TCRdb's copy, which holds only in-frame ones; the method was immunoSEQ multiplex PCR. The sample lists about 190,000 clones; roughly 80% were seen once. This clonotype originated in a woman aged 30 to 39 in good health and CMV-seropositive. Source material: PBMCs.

Here the CDR3 DNA reads TGTGCCAGCAGTTCAGTGGCTAGCTATGGCTACACCTTC. It codes for CASSSVASYGYTF. The V gene is TRBV6-6, the J gene TRBJ1-2; no reliable D call. CDR1 and CDR2 from the germline V gene are MNHNY and SVGAGI (reference sequence). Trimming removed 4 bases from V and 4 bases from J, with 10 bases in between. CDR3 length equals 13 residues.